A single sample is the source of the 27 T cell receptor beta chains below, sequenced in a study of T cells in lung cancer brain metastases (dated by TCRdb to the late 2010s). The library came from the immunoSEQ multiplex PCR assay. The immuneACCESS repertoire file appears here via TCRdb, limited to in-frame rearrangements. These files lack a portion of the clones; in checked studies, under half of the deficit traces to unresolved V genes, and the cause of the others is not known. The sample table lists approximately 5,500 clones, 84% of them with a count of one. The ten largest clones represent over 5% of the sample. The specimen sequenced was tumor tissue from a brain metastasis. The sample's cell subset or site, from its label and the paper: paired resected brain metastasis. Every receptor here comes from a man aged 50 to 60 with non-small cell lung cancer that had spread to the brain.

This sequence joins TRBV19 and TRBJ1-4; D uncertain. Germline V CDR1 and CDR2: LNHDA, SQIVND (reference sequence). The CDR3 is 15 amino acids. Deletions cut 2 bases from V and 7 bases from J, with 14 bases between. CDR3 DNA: TGTGCCAGTAGTATACGCGGCTTCTCGGTTGAAAAACTGTTTTTT. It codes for CASSIRGFSVEKLFF.

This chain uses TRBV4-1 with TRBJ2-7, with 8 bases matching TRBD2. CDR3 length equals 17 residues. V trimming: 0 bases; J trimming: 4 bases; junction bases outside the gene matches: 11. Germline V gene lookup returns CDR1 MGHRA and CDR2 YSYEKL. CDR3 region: CASSQDLRGGFPYEQYF. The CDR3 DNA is TGCGCCAGCAGCCAAGATCTTCGGGGGGGTTTTCCGTACGAGCAGTACTTC.

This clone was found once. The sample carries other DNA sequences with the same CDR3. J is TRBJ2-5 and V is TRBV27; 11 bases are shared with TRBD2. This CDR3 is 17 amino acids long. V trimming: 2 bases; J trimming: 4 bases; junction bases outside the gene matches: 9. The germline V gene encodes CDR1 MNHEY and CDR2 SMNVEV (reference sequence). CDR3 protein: CASSLGSLAGGSETQYF. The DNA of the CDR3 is TGTGCCAGCAGTTTAGGATCTCTAGCGGGAGGTTCAGAGACCCAGTACTTC.

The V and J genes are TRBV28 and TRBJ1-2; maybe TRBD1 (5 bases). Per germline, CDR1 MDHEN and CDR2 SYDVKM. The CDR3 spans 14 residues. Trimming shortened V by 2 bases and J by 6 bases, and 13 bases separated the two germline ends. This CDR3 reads CASSLKRGWDGYTF. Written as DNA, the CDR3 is TGTGCCAGCAGTTTAAAAAGGGGTTGGGATGGCTACACCTTC.

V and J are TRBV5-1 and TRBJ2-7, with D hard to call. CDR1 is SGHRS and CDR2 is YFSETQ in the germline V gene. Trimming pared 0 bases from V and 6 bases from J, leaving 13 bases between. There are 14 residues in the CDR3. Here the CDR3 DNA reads TGCGCCAGCAGCTTGGGCGATTCCTGGCGCGAGCAGTACTTC. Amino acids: CASSLGDSWREQYF.

This chain's CDR3 is CASVRSQAQETQYF. As DNA, the CDR3 is TGCGCCAGCGTGAGAAGTCAAGCTCAAGAGACCCAGTACTTC. This chain connects TRBV5-1 to TRBJ2-5; D is unresolved. Germline V gives CDR1 SGHRS, CDR2 YFSETQ. The germline V and J ends were trimmed by 7 bases and 2 bases, with 15 bases remaining between them. This CDR3 is 14 amino acids long.

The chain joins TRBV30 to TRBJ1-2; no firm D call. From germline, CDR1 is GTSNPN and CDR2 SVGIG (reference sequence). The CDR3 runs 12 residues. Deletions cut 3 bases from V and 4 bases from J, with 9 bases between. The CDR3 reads CAWRGSTYGYTF. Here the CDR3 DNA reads TGTGCCTGGAGGGGCAGCACCTATGGCTACACCTTC.

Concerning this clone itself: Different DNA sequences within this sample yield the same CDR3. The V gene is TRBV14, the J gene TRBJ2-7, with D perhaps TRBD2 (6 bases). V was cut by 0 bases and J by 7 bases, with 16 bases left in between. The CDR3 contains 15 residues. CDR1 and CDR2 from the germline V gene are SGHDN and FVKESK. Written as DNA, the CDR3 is TGTGCCAGCAGCCAAGACGGGGGTGGGATCTATGAGCAGTACTTC. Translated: CASSQDGGGIYEQYF. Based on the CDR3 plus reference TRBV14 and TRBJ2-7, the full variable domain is EAGVTQFPSHSVIEKGQTVTLRCDPISGHDNLYWYRRVMGKEIKFLLHFVKESKQDESGMPNNRFLAERTGGTYSTLKVQPAELEDSGVYFCASSQDGGGIYEQYFGPGTRLTVT.

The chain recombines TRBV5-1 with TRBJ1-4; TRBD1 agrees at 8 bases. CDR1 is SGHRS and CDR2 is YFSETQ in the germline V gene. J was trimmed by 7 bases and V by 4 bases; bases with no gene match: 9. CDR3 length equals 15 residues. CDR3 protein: CASSKQGDRGEKLFF. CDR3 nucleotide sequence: TGCGCCAGCAGCAAACAGGGGGATAGGGGTGAAAAACTGTTTTTT.

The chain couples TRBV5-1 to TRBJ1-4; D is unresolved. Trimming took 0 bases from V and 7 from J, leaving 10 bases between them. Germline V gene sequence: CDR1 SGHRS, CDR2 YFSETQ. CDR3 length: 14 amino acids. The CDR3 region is CASSLGGYGEKLFF. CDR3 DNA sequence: TGCGCCAGCAGCTTGGGAGGGTATGGTGAAAAACTGTTTTTT.

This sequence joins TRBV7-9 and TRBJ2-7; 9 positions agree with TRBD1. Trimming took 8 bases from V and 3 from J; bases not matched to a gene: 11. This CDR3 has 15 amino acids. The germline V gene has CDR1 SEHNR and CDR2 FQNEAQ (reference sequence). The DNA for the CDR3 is TGTGCCAGCCTCCCCTCGGGGACAGGGTTCTACGAGCAGTACTTC. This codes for CASLPSGTGFYEQYF.

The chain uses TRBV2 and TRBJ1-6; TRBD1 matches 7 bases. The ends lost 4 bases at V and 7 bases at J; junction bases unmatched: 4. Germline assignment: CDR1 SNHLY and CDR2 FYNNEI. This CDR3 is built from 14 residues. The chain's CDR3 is CASSVKGANSPLHF. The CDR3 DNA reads TGTGCCAGCAGTGTCAAGGGGGCGAATTCACCCCTCCACTTT.

CDR3: CASSLDRGPGNTIYF. The CDR3 DNA reads TGCGCCAGCAGCCTGGACAGGGGGCCTGGAAACACCATATATTTT. The chain links TRBV4-1 to TRBJ1-3, with TRBD1 identical over 11 bases. Germline CDR1 reads MGHRA; CDR2 reads YSYEKL. This CDR3 spans 15 amino acids. Losses at the gene ends were 4 bases for V and 2 bases for J; bases not matched to a gene: 1.

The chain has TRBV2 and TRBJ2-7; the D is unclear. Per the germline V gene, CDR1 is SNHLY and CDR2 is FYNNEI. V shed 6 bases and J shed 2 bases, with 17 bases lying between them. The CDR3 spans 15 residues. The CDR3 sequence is CASRKIQSSTYEQYF. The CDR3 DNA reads TGTGCCAGCAGGAAGATACAGAGCTCTACCTACGAGCAGTACTTC.

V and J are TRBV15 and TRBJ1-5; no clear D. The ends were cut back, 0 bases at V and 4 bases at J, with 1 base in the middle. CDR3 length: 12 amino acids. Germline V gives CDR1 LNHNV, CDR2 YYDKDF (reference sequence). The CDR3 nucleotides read TGTGCCACCAGCAGAGATAATCAGCCCCAGCATTTT. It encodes CATSRDNQPQHF.

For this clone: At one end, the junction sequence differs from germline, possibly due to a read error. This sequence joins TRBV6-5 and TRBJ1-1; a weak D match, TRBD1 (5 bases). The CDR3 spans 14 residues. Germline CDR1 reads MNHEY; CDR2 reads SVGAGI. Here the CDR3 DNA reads TGTACCAGCAGGATGGAGGGGCTCAACACTGAAGCTTTCTTT. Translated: CTSRMEGLNTEAFF.

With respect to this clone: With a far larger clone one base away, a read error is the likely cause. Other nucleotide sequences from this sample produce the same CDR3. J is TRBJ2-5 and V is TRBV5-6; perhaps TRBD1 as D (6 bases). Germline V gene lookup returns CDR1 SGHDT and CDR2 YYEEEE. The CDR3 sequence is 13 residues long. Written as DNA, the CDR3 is TGTGCCAGCAGCCGTCCGGGACAAGGGACCCAGTACTTC. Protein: CASSRPGQGTQYF.

In DNA, the CDR3 is TGTGCCAGCAGCCGGGACTTCGGCTACGAGCAGTACTTC. Translation gives CASSRDFGYEQYF. This chain uses TRBV4-2 with TRBJ2-7; tentatively, D is TRBD2 (6 bases). CDR1 and CDR2 from the germline V gene are LGHNA and YNFKEQ. The CDR3 has 13 residues. The V end lost 4 bases, the J end lost 3 bases, and 10 bases lay between the germline ends.

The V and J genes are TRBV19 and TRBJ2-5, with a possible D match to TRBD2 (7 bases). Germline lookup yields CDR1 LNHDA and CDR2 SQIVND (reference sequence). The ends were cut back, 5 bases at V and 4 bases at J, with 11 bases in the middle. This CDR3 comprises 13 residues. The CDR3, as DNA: TGTGCCAGTAGTGAGGGGGGGCGAGAGACCCAGTACTTC. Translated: CASSEGGRETQYF.

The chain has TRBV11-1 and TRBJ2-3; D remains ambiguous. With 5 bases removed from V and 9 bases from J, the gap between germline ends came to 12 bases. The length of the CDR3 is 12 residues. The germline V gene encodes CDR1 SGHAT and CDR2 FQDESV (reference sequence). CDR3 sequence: CASSQNQETQYF. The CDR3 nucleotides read TGTGCCAGCAGCCAAAACCAGGAAACGCAGTATTTT.

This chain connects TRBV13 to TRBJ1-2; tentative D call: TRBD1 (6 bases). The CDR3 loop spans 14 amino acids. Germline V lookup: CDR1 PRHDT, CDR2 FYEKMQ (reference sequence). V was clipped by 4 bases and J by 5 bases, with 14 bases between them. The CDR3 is CASSSPAGVYGYTF. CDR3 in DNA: TGTGCCAGCAGCTCCCCCGCAGGGGTTTATGGCTACACCTTC.

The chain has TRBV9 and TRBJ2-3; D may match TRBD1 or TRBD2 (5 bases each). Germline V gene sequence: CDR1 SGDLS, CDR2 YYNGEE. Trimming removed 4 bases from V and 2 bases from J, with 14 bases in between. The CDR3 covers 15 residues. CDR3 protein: CASSPFGADTDTQYF. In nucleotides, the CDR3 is TGTGCCAGCAGCCCCTTCGGGGCTGACACAGATACGCAGTATTTT.

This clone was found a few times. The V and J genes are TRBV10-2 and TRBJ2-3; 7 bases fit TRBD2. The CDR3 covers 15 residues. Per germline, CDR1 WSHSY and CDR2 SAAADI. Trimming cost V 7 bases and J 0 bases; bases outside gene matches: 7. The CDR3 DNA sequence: TGCGCCAGCAAACAGCCGGGGGGTAGCACAGATACGCAGTATTTT. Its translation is CASKQPGGSTDTQYF.

The CDR3: CASSLDGTSLSTQYF. DNA for the CDR3: TGTGCCAGCAGCCTGGACGGGACTAGTCTATCTACGCAGTATTTT. The V call is TRBV11-2, the J call TRBJ2-3; TRBD2 aligns across 8 bases. Losses at the gene ends were 5 bases for V and 8 bases for J; bases not matched to a gene: 12. The CDR3 covers 15 residues. Germline V gene lookup returns CDR1 SGHAT and CDR2 FQNNGV.

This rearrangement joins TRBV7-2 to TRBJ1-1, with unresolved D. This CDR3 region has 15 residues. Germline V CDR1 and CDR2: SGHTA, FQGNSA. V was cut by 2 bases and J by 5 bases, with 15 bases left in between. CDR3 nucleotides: TGTGCCAGCAGCTTATTTGTGGGGAAAGGAACTGAAGCTTTCTTT. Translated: CASSLFVGKGTEAFF. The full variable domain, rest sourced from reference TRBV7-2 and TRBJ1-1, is GAGVSQSPSNKVTEKGKDVELRCDPISGHTALYWYRQSLGQGLEFLIYFQGNSAPDKSGLPSDRFSAERTGGSVSTLTIQRTQQEDSAVYLCASSLFVGKGTEAFFGQGTRLTVV.

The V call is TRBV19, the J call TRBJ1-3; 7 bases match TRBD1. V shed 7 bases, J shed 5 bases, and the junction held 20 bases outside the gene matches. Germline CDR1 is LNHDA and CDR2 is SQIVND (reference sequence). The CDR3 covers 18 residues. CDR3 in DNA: TGTGCCAGTAAAAGCATTTCGGAGGGGGCGCGGGGGAGAAACACCATATATTTT. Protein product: CASKSISEGARGRNTIYF.

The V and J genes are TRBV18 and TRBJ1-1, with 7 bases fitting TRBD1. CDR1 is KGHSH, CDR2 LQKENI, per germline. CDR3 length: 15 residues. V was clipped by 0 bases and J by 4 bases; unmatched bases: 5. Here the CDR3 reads CASSPPGRGLTEAFF. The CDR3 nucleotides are TGTGCCAGCTCACCACCCGGTAGGGGGCTCACTGAAGCTTTCTTT.